The T cell receptor beta chain described here comes from a study of T cells after yellow fever vaccination. Broader study findings: A large majority of primary-vaccination clones showed up again after the booster (96% CD4, about 87% CD8). High-abundance clonotypes from the bulk population could contaminate FACS-sorted repertoires. Weaker in magnitude, the secondary response showed a faster peak on day 5 versus 15.

This CDR3 has 15 amino acids. V was clipped by 0 bases and J by 2 bases; unmatched bases: 4. Germline CDR1 is MNHEY and CDR2 is SVGAGI. To note about this clonotype: What it binds is not known.

Template switching with 5'RACE generated the TCR cDNA and added a universal primer site and UMIs. TCRdb analysed the 5' RACE reads with MiXCR anew, one entry per CDR3 protein. This repertoire shows about 120,000 distinct CDR3 sequences, approximately 9% found once; its top ten account for approximately 39%. The J gene is TRBJ2-7, the V gene TRBV6-5; 7 bases are shared with TRBD2. The clonotype comes from a man between 18 and 29 years old who received the YFV17D yellow fever vaccine. Specimen: CD8+ T cells sorted from PBMCs, collected on the day of the yellow fever booster vaccination. For the CDR3, the DNA is TGTGCCAGCAGTTACTCAGGTCGGGGGGCCTACGAGCAGTACTTC. Its translation is CASSYSGRGAYEQYF.